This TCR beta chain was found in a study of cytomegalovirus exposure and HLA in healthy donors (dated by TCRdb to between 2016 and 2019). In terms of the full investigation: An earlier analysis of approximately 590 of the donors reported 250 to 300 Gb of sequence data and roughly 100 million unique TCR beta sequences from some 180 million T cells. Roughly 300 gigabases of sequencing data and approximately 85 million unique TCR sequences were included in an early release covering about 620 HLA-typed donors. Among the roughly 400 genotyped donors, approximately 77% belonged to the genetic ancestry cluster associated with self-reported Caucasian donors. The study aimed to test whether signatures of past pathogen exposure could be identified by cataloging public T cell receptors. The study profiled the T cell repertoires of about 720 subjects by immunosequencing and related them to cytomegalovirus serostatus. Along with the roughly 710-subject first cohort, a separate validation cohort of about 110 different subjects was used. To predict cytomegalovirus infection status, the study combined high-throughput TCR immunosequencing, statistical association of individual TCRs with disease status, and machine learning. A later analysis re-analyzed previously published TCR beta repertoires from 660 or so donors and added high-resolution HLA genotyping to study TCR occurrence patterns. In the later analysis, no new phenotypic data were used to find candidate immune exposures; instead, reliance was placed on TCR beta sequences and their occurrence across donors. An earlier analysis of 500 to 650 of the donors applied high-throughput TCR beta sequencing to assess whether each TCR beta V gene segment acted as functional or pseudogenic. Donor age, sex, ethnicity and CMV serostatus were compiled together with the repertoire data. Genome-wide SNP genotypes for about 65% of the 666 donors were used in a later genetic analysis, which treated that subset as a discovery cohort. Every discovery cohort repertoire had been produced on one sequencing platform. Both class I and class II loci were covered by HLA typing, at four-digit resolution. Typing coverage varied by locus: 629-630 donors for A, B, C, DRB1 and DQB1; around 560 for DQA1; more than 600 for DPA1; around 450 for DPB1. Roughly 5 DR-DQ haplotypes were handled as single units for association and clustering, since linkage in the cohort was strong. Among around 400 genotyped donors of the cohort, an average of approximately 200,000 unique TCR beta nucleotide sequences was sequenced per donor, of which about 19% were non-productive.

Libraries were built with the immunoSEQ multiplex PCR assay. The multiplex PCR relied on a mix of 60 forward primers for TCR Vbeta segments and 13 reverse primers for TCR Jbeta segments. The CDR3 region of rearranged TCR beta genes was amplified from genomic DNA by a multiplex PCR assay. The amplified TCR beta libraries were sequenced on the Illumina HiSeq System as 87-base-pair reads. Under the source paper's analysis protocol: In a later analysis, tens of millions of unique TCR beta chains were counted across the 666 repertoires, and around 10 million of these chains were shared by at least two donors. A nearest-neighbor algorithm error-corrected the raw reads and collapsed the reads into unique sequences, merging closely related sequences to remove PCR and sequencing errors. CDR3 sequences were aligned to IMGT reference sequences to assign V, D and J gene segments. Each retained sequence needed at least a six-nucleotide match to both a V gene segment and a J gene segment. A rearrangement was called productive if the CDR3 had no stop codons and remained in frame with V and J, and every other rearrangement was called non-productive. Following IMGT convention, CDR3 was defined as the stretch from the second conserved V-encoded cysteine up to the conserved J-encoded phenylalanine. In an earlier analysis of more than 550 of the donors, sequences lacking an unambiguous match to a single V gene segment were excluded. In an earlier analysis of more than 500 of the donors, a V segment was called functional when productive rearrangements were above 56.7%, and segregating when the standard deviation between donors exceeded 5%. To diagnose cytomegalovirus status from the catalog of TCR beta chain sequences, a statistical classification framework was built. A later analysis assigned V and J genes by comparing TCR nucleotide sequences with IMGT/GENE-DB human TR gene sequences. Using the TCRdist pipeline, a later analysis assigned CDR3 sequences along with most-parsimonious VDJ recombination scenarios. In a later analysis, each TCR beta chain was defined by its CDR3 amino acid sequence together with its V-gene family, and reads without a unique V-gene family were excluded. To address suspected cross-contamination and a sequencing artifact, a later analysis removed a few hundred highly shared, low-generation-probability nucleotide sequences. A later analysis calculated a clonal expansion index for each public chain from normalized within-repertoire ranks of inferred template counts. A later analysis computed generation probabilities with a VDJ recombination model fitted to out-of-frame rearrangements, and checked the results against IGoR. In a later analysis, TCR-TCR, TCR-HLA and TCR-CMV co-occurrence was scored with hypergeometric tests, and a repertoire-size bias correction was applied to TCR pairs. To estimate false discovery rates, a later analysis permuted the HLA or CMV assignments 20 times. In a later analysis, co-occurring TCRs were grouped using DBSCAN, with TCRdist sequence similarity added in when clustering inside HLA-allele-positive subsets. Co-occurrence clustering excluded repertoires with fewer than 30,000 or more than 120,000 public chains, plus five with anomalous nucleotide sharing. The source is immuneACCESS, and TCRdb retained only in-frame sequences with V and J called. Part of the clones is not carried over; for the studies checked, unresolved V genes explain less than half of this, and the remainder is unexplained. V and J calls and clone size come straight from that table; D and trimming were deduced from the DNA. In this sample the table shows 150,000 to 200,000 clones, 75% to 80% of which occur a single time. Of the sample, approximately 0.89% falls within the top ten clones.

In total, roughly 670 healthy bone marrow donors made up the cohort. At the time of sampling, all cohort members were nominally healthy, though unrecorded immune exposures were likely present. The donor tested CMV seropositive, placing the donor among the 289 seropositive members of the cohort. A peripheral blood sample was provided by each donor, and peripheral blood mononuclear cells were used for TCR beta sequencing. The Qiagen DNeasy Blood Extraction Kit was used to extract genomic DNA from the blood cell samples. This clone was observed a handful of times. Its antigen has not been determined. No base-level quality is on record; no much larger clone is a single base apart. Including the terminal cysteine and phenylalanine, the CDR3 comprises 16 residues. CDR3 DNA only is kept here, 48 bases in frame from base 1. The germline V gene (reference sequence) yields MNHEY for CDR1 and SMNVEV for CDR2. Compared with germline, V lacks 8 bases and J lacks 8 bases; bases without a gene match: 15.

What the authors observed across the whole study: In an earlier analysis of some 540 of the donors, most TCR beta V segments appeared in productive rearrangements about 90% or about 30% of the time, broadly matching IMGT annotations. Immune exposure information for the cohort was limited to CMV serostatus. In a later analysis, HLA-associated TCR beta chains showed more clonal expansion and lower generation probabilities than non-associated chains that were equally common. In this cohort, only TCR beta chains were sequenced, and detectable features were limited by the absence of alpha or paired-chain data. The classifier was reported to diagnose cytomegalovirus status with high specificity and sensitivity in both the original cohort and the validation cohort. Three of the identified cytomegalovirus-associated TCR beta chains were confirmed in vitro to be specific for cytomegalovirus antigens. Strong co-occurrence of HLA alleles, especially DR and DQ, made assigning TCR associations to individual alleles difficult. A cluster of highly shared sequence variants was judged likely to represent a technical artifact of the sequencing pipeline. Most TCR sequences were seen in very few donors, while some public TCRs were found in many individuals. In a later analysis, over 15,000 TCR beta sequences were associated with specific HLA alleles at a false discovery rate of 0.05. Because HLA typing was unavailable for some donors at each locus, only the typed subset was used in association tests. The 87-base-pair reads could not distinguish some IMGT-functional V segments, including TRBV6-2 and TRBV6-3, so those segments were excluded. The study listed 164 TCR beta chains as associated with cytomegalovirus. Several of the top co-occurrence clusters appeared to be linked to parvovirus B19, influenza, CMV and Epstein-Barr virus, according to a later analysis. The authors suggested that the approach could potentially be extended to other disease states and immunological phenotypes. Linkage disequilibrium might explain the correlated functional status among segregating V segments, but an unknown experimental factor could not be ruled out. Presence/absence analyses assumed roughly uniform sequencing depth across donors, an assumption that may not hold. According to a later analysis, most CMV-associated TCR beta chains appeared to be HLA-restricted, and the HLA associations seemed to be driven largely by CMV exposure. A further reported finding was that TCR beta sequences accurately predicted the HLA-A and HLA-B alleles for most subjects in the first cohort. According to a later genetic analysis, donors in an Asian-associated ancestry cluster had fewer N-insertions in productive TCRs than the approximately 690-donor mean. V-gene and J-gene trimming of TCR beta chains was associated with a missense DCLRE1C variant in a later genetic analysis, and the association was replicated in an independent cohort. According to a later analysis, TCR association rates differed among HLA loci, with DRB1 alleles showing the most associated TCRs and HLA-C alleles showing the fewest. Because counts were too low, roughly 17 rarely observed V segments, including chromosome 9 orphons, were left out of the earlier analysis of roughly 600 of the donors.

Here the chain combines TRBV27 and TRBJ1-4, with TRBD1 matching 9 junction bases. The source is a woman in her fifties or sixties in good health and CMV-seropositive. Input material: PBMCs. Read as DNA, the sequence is TGTGCCAGCGGCCCCATGGGGACAGGGATACGCGAAAAACTGTTTTTT. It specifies CASGPMGTGIREKLFF.